The 2 T cell receptor beta chains reported below all come from one sample, sequenced in a study of blood T cell repertoires in COVID-19. This table comes from immunoSEQ multiplex PCR, and its TCRdb copy is limited to in-frame clones, with some not included. This table has roughly 430,000 clones, roughly 88% appearing once. The sequencing input was PBMCs or T cells enriched from blood (not recorded which). Receptors were obtained from a woman between 18 and 29 years old who had been exposed to COVID-19.

The CDR3, as DNA: TGTGCCATCAGTGCTCGGGTGAATGAAAAACTGTTTTTT. Its translation is CAISARVNEKLFF. The J gene is TRBJ1-4, the V gene TRBV10-3; D uncertain. Per germline, CDR1 ENHRY and CDR2 SYGVKD. The CDR3 has 13 amino acids. Trimming took 4 bases from V and 5 from J, leaving 8 bases between them.

The V gene is TRBV28, the J gene TRBJ1-2; a weak D match, TRBD1 (6 bases). CDR1 and CDR2 (germline): MDHEN, SYDVKM. Trimming left V 8 bases short and J 0 bases short, with 13 bases between. The CDR3 is 14 residues long. CDR3 nucleotide sequence: TGTGCCAGCCTTCGCGGGGGCTCTAACTATGGCTACACCTTC. Translated, it gives CASLRGGSNYGYTF.